The entry that follows covers one T cell receptor (beta chain) sequence. No antigen is known for it. The sample holds no much larger clone one base away, and base qualities are not on file. Genomic DNA was isolated from the sorted cells so that the TCRbeta CDR3 region could be sequenced. The immunoSEQ Assay was used for sequencing of TCRbeta CDR3 regions. TCRdb holds this immuneACCESS table with in-frame rearrangements only. Some clones are missing; in checked studies, unresolved V genes explain under half, and the rest has no known cause. The sample contains about 76,000 clones, 85% to 90% of them found a single time. The ten largest clones represent 13% of the sample. V ends up 1 base short and J 0 bases short, with an unmatched junction base count of 2. Via the germline V gene, CDR1 is MDHEN and CDR2 SYDVKM. Its CDR3 holds 16 amino acids, cysteine through phenylalanine. The read is trimmed to its CDR3 DNA, 48 bases read in frame from base 1.

The trial excluded patients who had a history of autoimmune disease or were on systemic immunosuppression. Peripheral blood for TCR sequencing was collected from all dose cohorts at baseline, on cycle 4 day 1, and on cycle 7 day 1. Samples came from an open-label, multicenter, first-in-human phase I dose-escalation trial of ivuxolimab. Adults with locally advanced or metastatic melanoma, renal cell carcinoma, hepatocellular carcinoma or head and neck squamous cell carcinoma were enrolled in the trial. Before TCR sequencing, CD4+ and CD8+ T cells were separately sorted from peripheral blood. This sample was included in a study of OX40 agonist ivuxolimab in advanced cancers. Study-wide context: Ivuxolimab was a fully human IgG2 agonistic monoclonal antibody targeting the costimulatory receptor OX40 (CD134). Intravenous ivuxolimab was administered to patients every 2 weeks at six dose levels: 0.01, 0.1, 0.3, 1.5, 3 and 10 mg/kg. Of the roughly 52 patients in dose escalation, some 19 had hepatocellular carcinoma, approximately 15 had melanoma, 9 had renal cell carcinoma and 9 had head and neck cancer. In the dose-escalation cohort, more than 75% of patients were male, and the mean age was about 55 years, with a range of roughly 20 to 85. Prior anti-PD-1, anti-PD-L1 or anti-CTLA-4 therapy was permitted, and checkpoint inhibitors had been received by 40% to 50% of dose-escalation patients. Partial responses occurred in three dose-escalation patients, of whom one had hepatocellular carcinoma and two had cutaneous melanoma. The purpose of peripheral TCRbeta sequencing was to test whether ivuxolimab changed TCR sequence diversity and led to clonal T-cell expansion. The paper reports the monotherapy dose-escalation portion (N of about 47 patients) of the phase I ivuxolimab trial. Broad study findings and their caveats: After ivuxolimab, expanded clones were on average more numerous among CD8+ T cells than among CD4+ T cells. At doses of 0.1 to 3.0 mg/kg, clonal expansion of both CD4+ and CD8+ T cells in blood was seen between baseline and week 6. Partial responders in the 0.1-3.0 mg/kg groups had among the lowest normalized peripheral clonal expansion, especially among CD8+ T cells. The antigen specificity of the peripheral T cells that underwent clonal expansion was not determined. Low levels of normalized T-cell clonal expansion were also seen in some patients who did not respond.

The sequencing here drew on CD4+ or CD8+ T cells sorted from blood, taken in a trial of the OX40 agonist ivuxolimab. The sequence joins TRBV28 to TRBJ2-5; a stretch of 10 junction bases matches TRBD2. The source is an adult with an advanced solid tumor such as melanoma, head and neck, liver or kidney cancer. The DNA is TGTGCCAGCAGTTTATTGACTAGCGGGTACCAAGAGACCCAGTACTTC. This translates into CASSLLTSGYQETQYF.